This T cell receptor beta chain originates from a study of shared clonotypes between healthy human individuals. Study conclusions and caveats: The expectation was that sequencing depth would affect clonotype sharing among donors. Among non-shared clonotypes, generation probabilities were lower than among those shared by all four donors.

As for this clone: Its antigen is currently unknown. Other DNA variants within this sample encode the same CDR3.

The sorted-subset replicate PCRs were given around 200 ng DNA, which is approximately 30,000 T cell genomes. TCRdb keeps only in-frame clones here, not all; method: immunoSEQ multiplex PCR. Here the sample spans roughly 1,800,000 clones, less than 95% being singletons. Trimming stripped 5 bases from V and 1 base from J, with 6 bases between. Germline V gene sequence: CDR1 SEHNR, CDR2 FQNEAQ (reference sequence). This CDR3 region has 12 residues. Naive CD8 cells, CD45RO-negative and positively selected for CCR7, excluded terminally differentiated effector memory CD45RA+ cells. The study drew its donors from healthy HIV-negative adults without recent acute infections or vaccinations.

The sample comprised naive CD8+ T cells sorted from blood. The chain uses TRBV7-9 and TRBJ2-7; possible D gene TRBD1, 5 bases. The receptor comes from a man aged 18 to 35 in good health. The CDR3 sequence: CASSQGSYEQYF. The CDR3, as DNA: TGTGCCAGCAGCCAGGGATCCTACGAGCAGTACTTC. Full variable domain (outside the CDR3, taken from reference TRBV7-9 and TRBJ2-7): DTGVSQNPRHKITKRGQNVTFRCDPISEHNRLYWYRQTLGQGPEFLTYFQNEAQLEKSRLLSDRFSAERPKGSFSTLEIQRTEQGDSAMYLCASSQGSYEQYFGPGTRLTVT.